These 22 T cell receptor beta chains originate from one sample sequenced in a study of blood T cells in healthy people across ages. Using a J-beta primer mix together with a sample-barcoded 5' primer, a second PCR was run for about 7 to 12 cycles. A single record per CDR3 protein comes from TCRdb applying MiXCR to the 5' RACE reads. Of more than 600,000 distinct CDR3 sequences in the sample, about 25% were seen once. This same sample was also part of a study on T cells of mothers and their children.

The sample was blood. These receptors all stem from a boy aged 5-17 years in good health.

This clonotype was recorded a few times. The J gene is TRBJ2-7, the V gene TRBV5-5; D unresolved. CDR1 and CDR2 from the germline V gene are SGHKS and YYEKEE (reference sequence). The CDR3 extends over 13 amino acids. Trimming shortened V by 5 bases and J by 0 bases, and 9 bases separated the two germline ends. The CDR3 spells CASRLDASYEQYF. The CDR3 DNA reads TGTGCCAGCAGACTGGACGCCTCCTACGAGCAGTACTTC.

The V call is TRBV29-1, the J call TRBJ2-5; a weak D match, TRBD1 (5 bases). Germline V CDR1 and CDR2: SQVTM, ANQGSEA. V lost 3 bases and J 10 bases, leaving 12 bases between the germline ends. CDR3 length: 11 amino acids. This chain's CDR3 is CSVDFQDNQYF. DNA of the CDR3: TGCAGCGTTGACTTCCAGGACAACCAGTACTTC.

This chain uses TRBV29-1 with TRBJ2-7; a possible D gene is TRBD1 (6 bases). Looked up from germline, CDR1 is SQVTM and CDR2 is ANQGSEA. Trimming cost V 3 bases and J 2 bases, with 14 bases left between them. The CDR3 totals 14 residues. The CDR3 is CSVESPQGTYEQYF. The DNA for the CDR3 is TGCAGCGTTGAGTCCCCCCAGGGGACCTACGAGCAGTACTTC.

V gene TRBV3-1 combines with J gene TRBJ2-6; 9 nucleotides align to TRBD1. V lost 6 bases, J lost 3 bases, and 6 bases stayed unmatched. Germline CDR1 and CDR2: LGHDT and YNNKEL (reference sequence). This CDR3 has 16 residues. In DNA form, the CDR3 reads TGTGCCAGCAGGAGGGACAGGGCGGATGGGGCCAACGTCCTGACTTTC. Its protein product is CASRRDRADGANVLTF.

This clonotype came up a few times. The chain joins TRBV4-3 to TRBJ2-5; D perhaps matches TRBD1 (6 bases). The CDR3 totals 16 residues. Trimming took 3 bases from V and 11 from J, leaving 25 bases between them. In germline, CDR1 is LGHNA, CDR2 YSLEER. The CDR3, as DNA: TGCGCCAGCAGCCACGAAAAGACAGGCGGTTTGGGGGAGCAGTACTTC. This codes for CASSHEKTGGLGEQYF.

The chain uses TRBV2 and TRBJ2-7; TRBD1 matches at 9 bases. CDR1 and CDR2 (germline): SNHLY, FYNNEI. The CDR3 spans 13 residues. V dropped 6 bases and J dropped 6; count of bases not matched to a gene: 6. The CDR3 DNA follows: TGTGCCAGCAGCGAGAGGGACAGGGTCGAGCAGTACTTC. It is translated as CASSERDRVEQYF.

The chain links TRBV7-8 to TRBJ1-1, with TRBD1 matching over 11 bases. V shed 5 bases, J shed 5 bases, and the junction held 7 bases outside the gene matches. From germline, CDR1 is SGHVS and CDR2 FQNEAQ. The CDR3 loop spans 15 amino acids. CDR3 sequence (DNA): TGTGCCAGCAGCGGACGGACAGGGGGCGCAACTGAAGCTTTCTTT. It is translated as CASSGRTGGATEAFF.

The chain carries TRBV7-9 and TRBJ2-5; D is perhaps TRBD2 (5 bases). Trimming took 5 bases from V and 2 from J, leaving 21 bases between them. Germline V CDR1 and CDR2: SEHNR, FQNEAQ (reference sequence). CDR3 length: 17 residues. CDR3 nucleotide sequence: TGTGCCAGCAGCCCACCGAAGCGCGGAGCGGAGCAAGAGACCCAGTACTTC. Translated, it gives CASSPPKRGAEQETQYF.

This clonotype was detected only a few times. CDR3 loop: CASSPDRGPYEQYF. DNA for the CDR3: TGTGCCAGCAGCCCAGACAGGGGCCCCTACGAGCAGTACTTC. This rearrangement joins TRBV7-9 to TRBJ2-7; TRBD1 matches 8 bases. The CDR3 totals 14 residues. With 5 bases clipped from V and 2 bases from J, the junction kept 5 bases outside the gene matches. Germline V gives CDR1 SEHNR, CDR2 FQNEAQ (reference sequence).

This sequence joins TRBV12-3 or TRBV12-4 and TRBJ2-5, with 7 bases lining up with TRBD1. The V segment lost 4 bases and the J segment 1 base; nucleotides outside the gene matches: 3. The CDR3 runs to 14 residues. Here the CDR3 DNA reads TGTGCCAGCAGTTCGAACAGGGGCCAAGAGACCCAGTACTTC. As protein: CASSSNRGQETQYF.

This chain joins TRBV6-5 and TRBJ2-5, with unresolved D. The last part of the DNA fits TRBJ2-7 better; the J call may be wrong. Germline V gives CDR1 MNHEY, CDR2 SVGAGI. The CDR3 runs to 15 residues. The CDR3 region is CASSYGPRNSYEQYF. The CDR3 nucleotides read TGTGCCAGCAGTTACGGGCCCCGAAACTCCTACGAGCAGTACTTC.

The rearrangement uses TRBV20-1 and TRBJ1-1, with a weak D call TRBD1 (5 bases). Trimming took 5 bases from V and 5 from J, leaving 15 bases between them. Germline V lookup: CDR1 DFQATT, CDR2 SNEGSKA (reference sequence). This CDR3 comprises 13 residues. The CDR3, as DNA: TGCAGTGCTCCTAGGGTGGGGGTAACTGAAGCTTTCTTT. It codes for CSAPRVGVTEAFF.

This chain connects TRBV20-1 to TRBJ1-2; D not resolved. Germline V CDR1 and CDR2: DFQATT, SNEGSKA (reference sequence). The V gene lost 0 bases and the J gene lost 3 bases, with 8 bases spanning the gap. This CDR3 has 13 amino acids. This CDR3 reads CSAREAGHYGYTF. The CDR3 nucleotides read TGCAGTGCTAGAGAGGCAGGACACTATGGCTACACCTTC.

This clonotype appeared a few times. The gene calls are TRBV20-1 and TRBJ2-1, with a possible D match to TRBD2 (6 bases). V gave up 5 bases and J gave up 9 bases, with 23 bases separating them. The CDR3 length is 15 residues. Looked up from germline, CDR1 is DFQATT and CDR2 is SNEGSKA (reference sequence). CDR3 in amino acids: CSAQRPGLVDAEQFF. The CDR3 nucleotides read TGCAGTGCTCAACGACCGGGACTCGTAGACGCTGAGCAGTTCTTC.

The chain uses TRBV7-8 and TRBJ1-2; a weak D match, TRBD1 (5 bases). The CDR3 extends over 16 amino acids. V lost 5 bases to trimming and J lost 2 bases, with 18 bases between them. Germline CDR1 reads SGHVS; CDR2 reads FQNEAQ. In DNA form, the CDR3 reads TGTGCCAGCAGCCTCTCGGATCCGGGGCTCAACTATGGCTACACCTTC. Protein sequence: CASSLSDPGLNYGYTF. Full variable domain (outside the CDR3, taken from reference TRBV7-8 and TRBJ1-2): GAGVSQSPRYKVAKRGQDVALRCDPISGHVSLFWYQQALGQGPEFLTYFQNEAQLDKSGLPSDRFFAERPEGSVSTLKIQRTQQEDSAVYLCASSLSDPGLNYGYTFGSGTRLTVV.

The chain couples TRBV9 to TRBJ2-1, with 10 bases matching TRBD2. Judging by the DNA end, TRBJ2-5 fits better; the J call may be wrong. Per the germline V gene, CDR1 is SGDLS and CDR2 is YYNGEE. This CDR3 is built from 15 residues. The CDR3 sequence is CASSVSGGAIQTQYF. Here the CDR3 DNA reads TGTGCCAGCAGCGTAAGCGGGGGGGCCATTCAGACCCAGTACTTC.

This clonotype has just a few counts. The rearrangement links TRBV5-1 to TRBJ2-5; 7 bases line up with TRBD1. From germline, CDR1 is SGHRS and CDR2 YFSETQ. V dropped 0 bases and J dropped 0; count of bases not matched to a gene: 8. The CDR3 consists of 17 residues. The CDR3 nucleotides read TGCGCCAGCAGCTTGGCTCGGACAGGCGCCTACCAAGAGACCCAGTACTTC. Translation: CASSLARTGAYQETQYF.

V usage is TRBV20-1 and J usage is TRBJ1-2, with 7 bases matching TRBD1. CDR1 and CDR2 (germline): DFQATT, SNEGSKA (reference sequence). V was clipped by 4 bases and J by 4 bases; unmatched bases: 6. The CDR3 runs 13 residues. CDR3 bases: TGCAGTGCTAATGACAGGGAGCTCTATGGCTACACCTTC. Its translation is CSANDRELYGYTF.

The chain links TRBV20-1 to TRBJ2-5; TRBD2 matches 9 bases. The J call may be in error: the DNA end matches TRBJ2-7 better. CDR1 and CDR2 from the germline V gene are DFQATT and SNEGSKA (reference sequence). The CDR3 is 13 amino acids. The DNA for the CDR3 is TGCAGTGCTAAAGCGGGGGGTGTCTCCGAGCAGTACTTC. Translation gives CSAKAGGVSEQYF.

This clonotype turned up a few times. V gene TRBV4-2 combines with J gene TRBJ2-7; the D gene is possibly TRBD2 (5 bases). CDR1 is LGHNA and CDR2 is YNFKEQ in the germline V gene. Trimming took off 0 bases at V and 1 base at J, with 10 bases between the two ends. There are 15 residues in the CDR3. DNA of the CDR3: TGTGCCAGCAGCCAAGATTGGGCGGGTTCCTACGAGCAGTACTTC. Protein product: CASSQDWAGSYEQYF.

The chain uses TRBV24-1 and TRBJ2-5; D unclear. Trimming removed 8 bases at V and 3 bases at J, with 12 bases between. The CDR3 has 13 residues. Germline CDR1 and CDR2: KGHDR and SFDVKD. CDR3 region: CATMAAGEETQYF. DNA of the CDR3: TGTGCCACCATGGCGGCAGGAGAAGAGACCCAGTACTTC.

This chain connects TRBV29-1 to TRBJ2-2; 8 bases are a match to TRBD1. CDR3 length: 15 residues. The trim removed 4 bases at V and 2 bases at J, leaving 6 bases unmatched. Germline assignment: CDR1 SQVTM and CDR2 ANQGSEA. CDR3 DNA sequence: TGCAGCGTTGTGCGGACAGGGTTAAACACCGGGGAGCTGTTTTTT. This encodes CSVVRTGLNTGELFF.